Listed below are T cell receptor beta chains from one sample, sequenced in a study of OX40 agonist ivuxolimab in advanced cancers. Produced via immunoSEQ multiplex PCR; TCRdb's table is partial and in-frame only. The sample shows nearly 80,000 clones, 84% of them seen only once. Sequenced material: CD4+ or CD8+ T cells sorted from blood, taken in a trial of the OX40 agonist ivuxolimab. Every receptor here comes from an adult with an advanced solid tumor such as melanoma, head and neck, liver or kidney cancer. The CDR3 runs from the conserved cysteine through the conserved F or W. The D gene is left open where the match is weak. Clone size is not always given. Where it is, it says once, few, many or a class for expanded clones.

J gene,V gene,D gene,clone size,CDR3 length,CDR3 protein,CDR3 DNA
TRBJ1-6,TRBV6-5,NA,NA,12,CASSRANSPLHF,TGTGCCAGCAGCCGGGCTAATTCACCCCTCCACTTT
TRBJ2-1,TRBV28,NA,NA,15,CASSYAGTLYNEQFF,TGTGCCAGCAGTTACGCCGGGACACTCTACAATGAGCAGTTCTTC
TRBJ2-3,TRBV11-3,NA,NA,15,CASSPHPTRADTQYF,TGTGCCAGCAGCCCACACCCGACAAGAGCAGATACGCAGTATTTT
TRBJ2-7,TRBV5-8,NA,NA,13,CASSKGYPNEQYF,TGTGCCAGCAGTAAGGGATATCCCAACGAGCAGTACTTC
TRBJ2-3,TRBV18,NA,NA,13,CASSPDKGDTQYF,TGTGCCAGCTCACCAGACAAGGGAGATACGCAGTATTTT
TRBJ2-1,TRBV29-1,TRBD2,few,14,CSLIPSGGQVEQFF,TGCAGCCTCATCCCCAGCGGGGGGCAGGTTGAGCAGTTCTTC
TRBJ2-7,TRBV9,NA,NA,14,CASSVEGSTYEQYF,TGTGCCAGCAGCGTAGAGGGCAGCACCTACGAGCAGTACTTC
TRBJ2-2,TRBV30,TRBD2,NA,16,CAWSVLLAGNTGELFF,TGTGCCTGGAGTGTTCTACTAGCGGGGAACACCGGGGAGCTGTTTTTT
TRBJ1-4,TRBV28,TRBD1,NA,16,CASSQGLAGGVWKLFF,TGTGCCAGCAGCCAAGGGTTGGCAGGGGGGGTTTGGAAACTGTTTTTT
TRBJ2-5,TRBV9,NA,NA,15,CASSVGAGLVKTQYF,TGTGCCAGCAGCGTAGGGGCAGGGTTGGTGAAGACCCAGTACTTC
TRBJ2-6,TRBV4-3,TRBD1,NA,18,CASSQPGTGRPGANVLTF,TGCGCCAGCAGCCAACCCGGGACAGGGCGGCCTGGGGCCAACGTCCTGACTTTC
TRBJ1-4,TRBV4-1,NA,NA,20,CASSQDTVPVFTPTNEKLFF,TGCGCCAGCAGCCAAGATACGGTGCCGGTTTTTACTCCAACTAATGAAAAACTGTTTTTT
TRBJ1-2,TRBV19,NA,NA,16,CATRPTPQDWTYGYTF,TGTGCCACACGACCTACGCCCCAGGACTGGACGTATGGCTACACCTTC
TRBJ1-5,TRBV4-3,NA,NA,14,CASSPRQGNQPQHF,TGCGCCAGCAGCCCGAGACAGGGCAATCAGCCCCAGCATTTT
TRBJ1-1,TRBV30,NA,NA,12,CASTMGNTEAFF,TGTGCCTCTACAATGGGGAACACTGAAGCTTTCTTT
TRBJ2-1,TRBV18,NA,NA,17,CASSPLPGVGGYNEQFF,TGTGCCAGCTCACCACTTCCGGGGGTCGGTGGGTACAATGAGCAGTTCTTC
TRBJ1-1,TRBV5-1,NA,NA,14,CASSKDQGDTEAFF,TGCGCCAGCAGCAAGGACCAGGGAGACACTGAAGCTTTCTTT
TRBJ1-5,TRBV7-9,NA,few,14,CASSSTSGSQPQHF,TGTGCCAGCAGCAGTACTTCAGGGAGCCAGCCCCAGCATTTT
TRBJ2-7,TRBV14,TRBD1,NA,17,CASSLRSGTGRSYEQYF,TGTGCCAGCAGCCTGCGATCAGGGACAGGGCGGTCCTACGAGCAGTACTTC
TRBJ2-5,TRBV2,NA,NA,15,CASSEWGGHQETQYF,TGTGCCAGCAGTGAATGGGGTGGCCACCAAGAGACCCAGTACTTC
TRBJ1-1,TRBV11-2,NA,NA,14,CASSLDRQTTEAFF,TGTGCCAGCAGCTTAGATCGACAGACTACTGAAGCTTTCTTT
TRBJ2-7,TRBV6-6,TRBD2,once,15,CASSPGTSGSYEQYF,TGTGCCAGCAGTCCGGGGACTAGCGGGTCCTACGAGCAGTACTTC
TRBJ1-1,TRBV4-1,TRBD1,NA,17,CASSQAGQGRGNTEAFF,TGCGCCAGCAGCCAAGCCGGACAGGGCCGGGGGAACACTGAAGCTTTCTTT
TRBJ1-5,TRBV28,NA,NA,14,CASSRHRANQPQHF,TGTGCCAGCAGCCGCCACAGGGCCAATCAGCCCCAGCATTTT
TRBJ1-5,TRBV18,TRBD1,NA,18,CASSLGTEGTYSNQPQHF,TGTGCCAGCTCACTAGGGACAGAAGGGACATATAGCAATCAGCCCCAGCATTTT
TRBJ2-7,TRBV5-8,NA,once,13,CASSLPQQLEQYF,TGTGCCAGCAGCTTACCGCAACAACTGGAGCAGTACTTC
TRBJ2-7,TRBV10-1,TRBD2,NA,19,CASSDPDRFGTSDSYEQYF,TGCGCCAGCAGTGACCCAGACAGGTTCGGGACTAGCGATTCCTACGAGCAGTACTTC
TRBJ2-6,TRBV6-6,NA,NA,16,CASSPLDSSGANVLTF,TGTGCCAGCAGTCCCTTGGACAGCTCTGGGGCCAACGTCCTGACTTTC
TRBJ2-7,TRBV7-8,TRBD2,NA,15,CASSPLAGVGYEQYF,TGTGCCAGCAGCCCCCTAGCGGGAGTCGGCTACGAGCAGTACTTC
TRBJ1-4,TRBV10-3,NA,NA,14,CAISEGGRNEKLFF,TGTGCCATCAGTGAGGGGGGGCGCAATGAAAAACTGTTTTTT
TRBJ1-1,TRBV6-5,TRBD1,NA,15,CASSPRQGVGTEAFF,TGTGCCAGCAGCCCCAGACAGGGGGTGGGCACTGAAGCTTTCTTT
TRBJ2-5,TRBV11-2,NA,once,12,CASSSLGETQYF,TGTGCCAGCAGCTCGCTAGGGGAGACCCAGTACTTC
TRBJ1-1,TRBV6-1,NA,NA,14,CASLEGGGGTEAFF,TGTGCCAGCTTAGAGGGGGGCGGAGGCACTGAAGCTTTCTTT
TRBJ2-5,TRBV5-5,NA,NA,15,CASRGPSKDTETQYF,TGTGCCAGCAGGGGACCAAGTAAAGATACAGAGACCCAGTACTTC
TRBJ1-1,TRBV15,NA,NA,13,CATSRPSNTEAFF,TGTGCCACCAGCAGACCTAGCAACACTGAAGCTTTCTTT
TRBJ1-2,TRBV18,TRBD1,once,13,CASSPETGYGYTF,TGTGCCAGCTCACCAGAGACAGGGTATGGCTACACCTTC
TRBJ2-2,TRBV7-6,TRBD2,NA,16,CASRLLAGGNTGELFF,TGTGCCAGCCGCTTACTAGCGGGGGGAAACACCGGGGAGCTGTTTTTT
TRBJ1-3,TRBV30,TRBD1,NA,13,CAWTRQGGNTIYF,TGTGCCTGGACCCGACAGGGAGGAAACACCATATATTTT
TRBJ2-3,TRBV10-3,NA,once,12,CANADSTDTQYF,TGTGCCAACGCGGACAGCACAGATACGCAGTATTTT
TRBJ2-7,TRBV5-1,TRBD1,NA,14,CASSYRDSGDEQYF,TGCGCCAGCAGCTATCGGGACAGCGGCGACGAGCAGTACTTC
TRBJ2-5,TRBV5-6,NA,NA,13,CASSLAVQETQYF,TGTGCCAGCAGCTTAGCGGTTCAAGAGACCCAGTACTTC
TRBJ2-7,TRBV7-2,NA,NA,14,CASSPYLSSYEQYF,TGTGCCAGCAGCCCCTACCTGAGCTCCTACGAGCAGTACTTC
TRBJ2-5,TRBV30,NA,NA,14,CAWSASLLEETQYF,TGTGCCTGGAGTGCTTCCCTCTTAGAGGAGACCCAGTACTTC
TRBJ1-4,TRBV27,TRBD1,NA,17,CASSPRGQVSTNEKLFF,TGTGCCAGCAGTCCGAGGGGGCAGGTATCAACTAATGAAAAACTGTTTTTT
TRBJ2-7,TRBV2,NA,many,14,CASTNPGSSYEQYF,TGTGCCAGCACCAACCCTGGCTCAAGCTACGAGCAGTACTTC
TRBJ2-5,TRBV19,TRBD2,NA,14,CASSMGLHQETQYF,TGTGCCAGTAGTATGGGACTACACCAAGAGACCCAGTACTTC
TRBJ1-1,TRBV18,NA,NA,15,CASSSRTDLNTEAFF,TGTGCCAGCTCATCCCGGACAGACTTGAACACTGAAGCTTTCTTT
TRBJ1-2,TRBV6-5,TRBD1,NA,14,CASSYQGTGGGYTF,TGTGCCAGCAGTTACCAGGGGACAGGGGGTGGCTACACCTTC
TRBJ1-1,TRBV11-2,NA,NA,14,CASSLDPGRTEAFF,TGTGCCAGCAGCTTAGATCCTGGGCGGACTGAAGCTTTCTTT
TRBJ2-1,TRBV4-1,TRBD1,NA,16,CASSPLGQGSYNEQFF,TGCGCCAGCAGCCCCTTAGGACAGGGTTCCTACAATGAGCAGTTCTTC
TRBJ1-1,TRBV9,NA,once,15,CASSVTFGGSTEAFF,TGTGCCAGCAGCGTAACGTTCGGCGGAAGCACTGAAGCTTTCTTT
TRBJ1-1,TRBV2,NA,NA,11,CASSLNTEAFF,TGTGCCAGCAGTTTAAACACTGAAGCTTTCTTT
TRBJ2-1,TRBV7-9,NA,NA,17,CASSPVLGGTIYNEQFF,TGTGCCAGCAGCCCGGTACTGGGCGGGACGATATACAATGAGCAGTTCTTC
TRBJ2-1,TRBV5-1,TRBD2,NA,16,CASSESRLARDNEQFF,TGCGCCAGCAGCGAATCCCGACTAGCGAGGGACAATGAGCAGTTCTTC
TRBJ1-3,TRBV6-1,NA,NA,15,CASRISRSSGNTIYF,TGTGCCAGCAGGATAAGTCGGAGCTCTGGAAACACCATATATTTT
TRBJ1-5,TRBV6-6,NA,NA,14,CASSGTYSNQPQHF,TGTGCCAGCAGTGGGACATATAGCAATCAGCCCCAGCATTTT
TRBJ1-1,TRBV5-4,TRBD1,NA,12,CASSLVRGRAFF,TGTGCCAGCAGCTTGGTCAGGGGGCGAGCTTTCTTT
TRBJ2-1,TRBV27,TRBD2,NA,15,CASSPGGGSYNEQFF,TGTGCCAGCAGCCCGGGAGGGGGGTCCTACAATGAGCAGTTCTTC
TRBJ1-6,TRBV7-2,NA,few,15,CASSSQGSFNSPLHF,TGTGCCAGCAGCTCCCAGGGATCTTTCAATTCACCCCTCCACTTT